Sequencing of this TCR beta chain was carried out in a study of beta chain features in type 1 diabetes. Study-level findings and limits: Significant though moderate, a shortening of TCRB CDR3s appeared in all four CD4+ subsets of Type 1 diabetes patients. In cDNA sequencing, cells with high TCR expression could be over-represented. A PCR bias possibly favoring shorter templates would apply equally to patients and controls. For type 1 diabetes patients, VDJ junctions showed fewer insertions and more deletions.

Germline values: CDR1 ENHRY, CDR2 SYGVKD. V was clipped by 4 bases and J by 3 bases, with 13 bases between them. The CDR3 runs 15 residues. To note about this clone: Its antigen is not known.

Every bit of the isolated RNA underwent reverse transcription, so sequencing read expressed TCRB transcripts. Here immunoSEQ multiplex PCR was the method, and the copy in TCRdb shows in-frame clones only, minus some. The table has fewer than 350,000 clones, 15% to 20% seen once. Sequencing was done on a sample of naive CD4+ T cells from blood. The rearrangement uses TRBV10-3 and TRBJ2-4; possible D gene TRBD1, 5 bases. This TCR was recovered from a woman under 30 in good health. The CDR3 sequence: CAISGGKDNKNIQYF. The CDR3 bases are TGTGCCATCAGTGGTGGAAAGGACAACAAAAACATTCAGTACTTC.